This is a list of T cell receptor beta chains from one sample in a study of cytotoxic CD8 clonotypes in ibrutinib-treated CLL. Here immunoSEQ multiplex PCR was the method, and the copy in TCRdb shows in-frame clones only, minus some. The sample has roughly 29,000 clones, about 78% seen once. Sequences were derived from PBMCs, sampled after 36 months of ibrutinib treatment. Receptors were obtained from a human donor with chronic lymphocytic leukemia. Each CDR3 is given with its conserved first and last residue. Fields, in order: J gene, clone size, D gene, V gene, CDR3 DNA, CDR3 protein. The D gene is left open where the match is weak. Only part of the rows carry a size: once, few, many, or a class if the clone is expanded.

TRBJ2-3 | - | - | TRBV30 | TGTGCCTGGAGTTCTGGGGTATTGACAGATACGCAGTATTTT | CAWSSGVLTDTQYF
TRBJ2-3 | - | TRBD2 | TRBV10-3 | TGTGCCATCAGAGGGACTAGCGGGGTCACAGATACGCAGTATTTT | CAIRGTSGVTDTQYF
TRBJ1-6 | - | - | TRBV2 | TGTGCCAGCAGGGACTCGCGGGGGACCTATAATTCACCCCTCCACTTT | CASRDSRGTYNSPLHF
TRBJ1-4 | - | TRBD1 | TRBV6-5 | TGTGCCAGCAGAGGGGGCCGGGGTGAAAAACTGTTTTTT | CASRGGRGEKLFF
TRBJ1-5 | - | - | TRBV10-3 | TGTGCCATCAGGGGGGACAGCAATCAGCCCCAGCATTTT | CAIRGDSNQPQHF
TRBJ1-2 | - | - | TRBV2 | TGTGCCAGCAGCCCCTCTGGACAGAGCTATGGCTACACCTTC | CASSPSGQSYGYTF
TRBJ2-1 | - | TRBD2 | TRBV19 | TGTGCCAGTAGTATAGAGGCTAGCGGGGATGACAATGAGCAGTTCTTC | CASSIEASGDDNEQFF
TRBJ2-7 | - | - | TRBV5-6 | TGTGCCAGCAGCTTGTTGGGCGAGCAGTACTTC | CASSLLGEQYF
TRBJ2-2 | - | - | TRBV4-1 | TGCGCCAGCAGCCAAGAAAGTCCCACCGGGGAGCTGTTTTTT | CASSQESPTGELFF
TRBJ1-2 | once | - | TRBV6-6 | TGTGCCAGCAGTTACGTAGGCAGGGGTCTTGGCTACACCTTC | CASSYVGRGLGYTF
TRBJ2-3 | - | - | TRBV7-9 | TGTGCCAGCAGCTTCCCGGGGGGCGAGACAGATACGCAGTATTTT | CASSFPGGETDTQYF
TRBJ1-1 | - | - | TRBV6-5 | TGTGCCAGCAGTTACTCGCAGGGGACTGAAGCTTTCTTT | CASSYSQGTEAFF
TRBJ1-4 | - | - | TRBV19 | TGTGCCAGTAGTATCCGGGGGACTGTAAATGAAAAACTGTTTTTT | CASSIRGTVNEKLFF
TRBJ1-5 | - | - | TRBV6-5 | TGTGCCAGCAGGGAGGCGGGCAATCAGCCCCAGCATTTT | CASREAGNQPQHF
TRBJ1-6 | - | - | TRBV9 | TGTGCCAGCAGCGTAGAGGGGTTCTATAATTCACCCCTCCACTTT | CASSVEGFYNSPLHF
TRBJ1-2 | - | - | TRBV18 | TGTGCCAGCTCCCCTAGTCCCGGGGGTGGCTACACCTTC | CASSPSPGGGYTF
TRBJ2-3 | - | TRBD2 | TRBV6-5 | TGTGCCAGCAGTTACTCGGCGGGGGGCTTCACAGATACGCAGTATTTT | CASSYSAGGFTDTQYF
TRBJ1-2 | - | - | TRBV7-9 | TGTGCCAGCAGCGATAAGGGGACGGGGAGACGGACTTATGGCTACACCTTC | CASSDKGTGRRTYGYTF
TRBJ1-1 | - | TRBD1 | TRBV5-1 | TGCGCCAGCAGCTTGACAGGGGATGAATCGAGGACTGAAGCTTTCTTT | CASSLTGDESRTEAFF
TRBJ2-5 | - | TRBD1 | TRBV29-1 | TGCAGCGTTGGCGGGACAGGGGCAGGGGAGACCCAGTACTTC | CSVGGTGAGETQYF
TRBJ1-2 | - | - | TRBV25-1 | TGTGCCAGCAGGGATACAGGTCACTACACCTTC | CASRDTGHYTF
TRBJ2-3 | - | TRBD2 | TRBV9 | TGTGCCAGCAGCGTAGGCTTAGCGGGGGGCAAGACAGATACGCAGTATTTT | CASSVGLAGGKTDTQYF
TRBJ1-2 | - | - | TRBV9 | TGTGCCAGCAGCGGGTGGGATTATGGCTACACCTTC | CASSGWDYGYTF
TRBJ2-5 | - | - | TRBV29-1 | TGCAGCGTTGAAGATCCAAAACAGGGGGGGGAGACCCAGTACTTC | CSVEDPKQGGETQYF
TRBJ1-1 | - | - | TRBV4-1 | TGCGCCAGCAGCCAAGATTTCGGCAGGACGGCGGCGAACACTGAAGCTTTCTTT | CASSQDFGRTAANTEAFF
TRBJ2-1 | - | - | TRBV7-8 | TGTGCCAGCAGCTTAGAAGTGAGACAGCCGAACAATGAGCAGTTCTTC | CASSLEVRQPNNEQFF
TRBJ2-1 | - | TRBD2 | TRBV5-1 | TGCGCCAGCAGCTCAAGCGGGGGCCCCTACAATGAGCAGTTCTTC | CASSSSGGPYNEQFF
TRBJ1-2 | - | TRBD1 | TRBV7-3 | TGTGCCAGCAGCTTAGGACAGGACTATGGCTACACCTTC | CASSLGQDYGYTF